Listed below are T cell receptor beta chains from one sample, sequenced in a study of blood T cells in healthy people across ages. MiXCR, applied by TCRdb to the 5' RACE reads, yields one record per CDR3 protein. The sample holds about 620,000 distinct CDR3 sequences, around 21% seen once. Sequences were obtained from blood. The receptors here all came from a man between 65 and 85 years old in good health. Each CDR3 is given with its conserved first and last residue.

J gene: -; V gene: TRBV6-1; CDR3 protein: CASSEAWRESYEQYF
J gene: TRBJ2-1; V gene: TRBV24-1; CDR3 protein: CATSDIQTGGRPAAGGHGYNEQFF
J gene: -; V gene: TRBV29-1; CDR3 protein: CSVGPRQGDYEQYF
J gene: -; V gene: TRBV6-1; CDR3 protein: CASSEAVLATNGQFF
J gene: TRBJ2-5; V gene: TRBV24-1; CDR3 protein: CATSESGTGETQYF
J gene: TRBJ1-3; V gene: TRBV5-1; CDR3 protein: CASSSVAGNTIYF
J gene: TRBJ2-7; V gene: TRBV3-1; CDR3 protein: CASSLMTGTYEQYF
J gene: TRBJ1-4; V gene: TRBV5-1; CDR3 protein: CASSRGSGEKLFF
J gene: TRBJ2-6; V gene: TRBV6-6; CDR3 protein: CASSYAPTVSGANVLTF
J gene: TRBJ1-5; V gene: TRBV20-1; CDR3 protein: CSARAGGGNQPQHF
J gene: TRBJ2-1; V gene: TRBV20-1; CDR3 protein: CSARDPAISYNEQFF
J gene: TRBJ2-5; V gene: TRBV25-1; CDR3 protein: CASSDSGQQETQYF
J gene: TRBJ1-5; V gene: TRBV12-1; CDR3 protein: CASSAGQDQPQHF
J gene: -; V gene: TRBV7-3; CDR3 protein: CASSSWTGTYEQYF
J gene: TRBJ2-7; V gene: TRBV5-5; CDR3 protein: CASSLAIQGSYEQYF
J gene: TRBJ2-3; V gene: TRBV7-2; CDR3 protein: CASSSVRGSDTQYF
J gene: TRBJ1-5; V gene: TRBV7-2; CDR3 protein: CASSQREGAGQPQHF
J gene: TRBJ2-6; V gene: TRBV20-1; CDR3 protein: CSARSMRDRGGSGANVLTF
J gene: TRBJ2-5; V gene: TRBV7-2; CDR3 protein: CASSPRAGEGLETQYF
J gene: TRBJ2-7; V gene: TRBV9; CDR3 protein: CASSGVGQGYEQYF
J gene: -; V gene: TRBV7-6; CDR3 protein: CASSSGTSGRNEQFF
J gene: TRBJ2-3; V gene: TRBV6-4; CDR3 protein: CASSDRFSSGSTDTQYF
J gene: TRBJ2-3; V gene: TRBV4-3; CDR3 protein: CASSGGRTTDTQYF
J gene: TRBJ2-1; V gene: TRBV5-1; CDR3 protein: CASSPFAGSYNEQFF
J gene: -; V gene: TRBV10-3; CDR3 protein: CAISTGLAGGQQFF
J gene: TRBJ1-2; V gene: TRBV12-3/TRBV12-4; CDR3 protein: CASSLASREYGYTF
J gene: TRBJ2-5; V gene: TRBV20-1; CDR3 protein: CTWAIDQETQYF